This T cell receptor beta chain emerged from a study of cytomegalovirus exposure and HLA in healthy donors. Researchers ran the PCR with 60 Vbeta and 13 Jbeta primers. Clones were sequenced by immunoSEQ multiplex PCR, and TCRdb holds only the in-frame ones, with some missing. The sample consists of 120,000 or so clones, more than 65% of them appearing once. General observations from the study: The authors assumed roughly uniform sequencing depth across donors for presence/absence analyses.

This clone has a single count. Its antigen is unidentified. CDR1 MNHNS and CDR2 SASEGT come from the germline V gene. The V end lost 5 bases, the J end lost 8 bases, and 15 bases lay between the germline ends. The CDR3 extends over 13 amino acids. The clonotype was recovered from a human donor in good health. Sequenced material: PBMCs. The chain carries TRBV6-1 and TRBJ1-1; perhaps TRBD1 as D (5 bases). The CDR3 spells CASSLEGRAEAFF. The CDR3 nucleotides read TGTGCCAGCAGTCTAGAGGGGAGGGCGGAAGCTTTCTTT.